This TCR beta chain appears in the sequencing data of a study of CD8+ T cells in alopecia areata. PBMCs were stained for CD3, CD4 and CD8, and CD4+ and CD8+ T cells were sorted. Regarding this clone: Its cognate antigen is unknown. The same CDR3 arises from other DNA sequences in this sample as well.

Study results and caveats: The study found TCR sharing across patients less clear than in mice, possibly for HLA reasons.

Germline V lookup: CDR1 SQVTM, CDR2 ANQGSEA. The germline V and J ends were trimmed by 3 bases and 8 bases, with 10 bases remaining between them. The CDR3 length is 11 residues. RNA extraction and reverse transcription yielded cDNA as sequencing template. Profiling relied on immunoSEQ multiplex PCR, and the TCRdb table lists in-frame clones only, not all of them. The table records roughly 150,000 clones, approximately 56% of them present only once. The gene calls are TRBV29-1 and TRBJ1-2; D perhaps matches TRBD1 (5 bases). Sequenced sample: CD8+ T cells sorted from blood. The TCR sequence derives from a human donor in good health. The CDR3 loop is CSVEGRRGYTF. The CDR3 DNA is TGCAGCGTTGAGGGACGACGGGGCTACACCTTC. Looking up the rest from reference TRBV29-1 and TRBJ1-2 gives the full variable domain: SAVISQKPSRDICQRGTSLTIQCQVDSQVTMMFWYRQQPGQSLTLIATANQGSEATYESGFVIDKFPISRPNLTFSTLTVSNMSPEDSSIYLCSVEGRRGYTFGSGTRLTVV.